These T cell receptor beta chains were read from a single sample in a study of long-term antiretroviral therapy in people with HIV. Repertoires were generated with immunoSEQ multiplex PCR, while TCRdb's copy carries only in-frame clones and drops some. The sample yields about 20,000 clones, 82% seen once. The specimen was unsorted PBMCs, collected around 2.5 years after starting antiretroviral therapy. The receptors shown here come from a man aged 35 to 55 with HIV. CDR3s include the opening cysteine and the closing phenylalanine or tryptophan. The order of the fields is clone size, V gene, D gene, J gene, CDR3 protein, CDR3 DNA. The D gene is left open where the match is weak. Clone sizes are given selectively: once, few, many, or a class where the clone is expanded.

>NA|TRBV7-9|TRBD2|TRBJ2-1
CASSLGTTYEQFF
TGTGCCAGCAGCCTTGGGACTACCTATGAGCAGTTCTTC
>NA|TRBV29-1|NA|TRBJ1-2
CSVEGGYTF
TGCAGCGTTGAGGGTGGCTACACCTTC
>NA|TRBV5-6|NA|TRBJ2-1
CASSETRFGEQFF
TGTGCCAGCAGCGAGACTAGATTCGGTGAGCAGTTCTTC
>few|TRBV5-5|TRBD1|TRBJ2-2
CASSLTGGNTGELFF
TGTGCCAGCAGCTTGACAGGGGGGAACACCGGGGAGCTGTTTTTT
>NA|TRBV6-5|TRBD1|TRBJ1-4
CASSYTSTGGGEKLFF
TGTGCCAGCAGTTACACCTCGACAGGGGGCGGTGAAAAACTGTTTTTT
>NA|TRBV20-1|NA|TRBJ2-3
CSARAYTQYF
TGCAGTGCTAGGGCTTATACGCAGTATTTT
>NA|TRBV5-1|TRBD1|TRBJ1-1
CASSSGQGAEAFF
TGCGCCAGCAGCAGCGGACAGGGGGCTGAAGCTTTCTTT
>NA|TRBV29-1|NA|TRBJ1-3
CSVEVTTKGNTIYF
TGCAGCGTTGAAGTTACGACGAAAGGAAACACCATATATTTT
>NA|TRBV7-9|NA|TRBJ1-3
CASSPGTPVGNTIYF
TGTGCCAGCAGCCCCGGGACACCGGTTGGAAACACCATATATTTT
>NA|TRBV7-9|NA|TRBJ2-3
CASRSDPVHTQYF
TGTGCCAGCAGATCGGACCCAGTTCATACGCAGTATTTT
>NA|TRBV7-6|NA|TRBJ2-7
CASSPGSGSTSYEQYF
TGTGCCAGCAGCCCAGGGTCGGGCTCCACTTCCTACGAGCAGTACTTC
>once|TRBV27|NA|TRBJ2-4
CASSSLNLAKNIQYF
TGTGCCAGCAGTTCGTTGAATTTAGCCAAAAACATTCAGTACTTC
>NA|TRBV7-8|TRBD1|TRBJ1-2
CASSPPSVQGANYGYTF
TGTGCCAGCAGCCCCCCCTCGGTACAGGGGGCGAACTATGGCTACACCTTC
>NA|TRBV27|NA|TRBJ2-6
CASSSAGANVLTF
TGTGCCAGCAGTTCTGCAGGGGCCAACGTCCTGACTTTC
>NA|TRBV19|NA|TRBJ2-3
CASSIESVSTDTQYF
TGTGCCAGTAGTATAGAATCCGTTAGCACAGATACGCAGTATTTT
>NA|TRBV20-1|NA|TRBJ1-4
CSAPREKLFF
TGCAGTGCCCCAAGGGAAAAACTGTTTTTT
>NA|TRBV5-4|TRBD2|TRBJ2-2
CASSSPSGGATGELFF
TGTGCCAGCAGCTCACCCAGCGGGGGGGCCACCGGGGAGCTGTTTTTT
>few|TRBV6-4|TRBD1|TRBJ2-2
CASSEFAGGSTGELFF
TGTGCCAGCAGTGAGTTCGCAGGGGGCAGCACCGGGGAGCTGTTTTTT
>NA|TRBV30|NA|TRBJ2-3
CAWSVGLDTDTQYF
TGTGCCTGGAGTGTAGGGTTGGACACAGATACGCAGTATTTT
>NA|TRBV7-8|TRBD1|TRBJ1-5
CASSFIRGQGNQPQHF
TGTGCCAGCAGCTTTATCAGGGGGCAAGGCAATCAGCCCCAGCATTTT
>NA|TRBV5-1|TRBD1|TRBJ2-1
CASSLTGGINNEQFF
TGCGCCAGCAGCTTGACAGGGGGCATTAACAATGAGCAGTTCTTC
>NA|TRBV5-1|NA|TRBJ2-7
CASSLAGSYEQYF
TGCGCCAGCAGCTTGGCGGGGTCCTACGAGCAGTACTTC
>once|TRBV7-9|NA|TRBJ1-1
CASSPPSGAGRGTEAFF
TGTGCCAGCAGCCCCCCCTCGGGGGCGGGAAGGGGAACTGAAGCTTTCTTT
>once|TRBV7-2|NA|TRBJ1-2
CASSLVSPYGYTF
TGTGCCAGCAGCTTAGTCAGCCCCTATGGCTACACCTTC
>NA|TRBV29-1|TRBD1|TRBJ1-3
CSGTTGLGNTIYF
TGCAGCGGGACGACAGGGCTTGGAAACACCATATATTTT
>NA|TRBV7-2|TRBD1|TRBJ1-1
CASSLAGTGVTEAFF
TGTGCCAGCAGCTTAGCCGGGACAGGCGTCACTGAAGCTTTCTTT
>NA|TRBV10-3|NA|TRBJ1-5
CAISDGGRVPQHF
TGTGCCATCAGTGATGGTGGGCGCGTGCCCCAGCATTTT
>NA|TRBV11-2|NA|TRBJ2-7
CASSLVRGVESSYEQYF
TGTGCCAGCAGCTTAGTTAGGGGGGTGGAGAGCTCCTACGAGCAGTACTTC
>NA|TRBV10-2|NA|TRBJ2-3
CASLNWGDTQYF
TGCGCCAGCCTTAATTGGGGAGATACGCAGTATTTT
>NA|TRBV5-6|NA|TRBJ1-3
CASSMGGSGNTIYF
TGTGCCAGCAGTATGGGAGGCTCTGGAAACACCATATATTTT
>once|TRBV7-9|TRBD2|TRBJ2-1
CASSPPGVSGGLMNEQFF
TGTGCCAGCAGCCCCCCGGGCGTTAGCGGGGGGCTCATGAATGAGCAGTTCTTC
>NA|TRBV25-1|NA|TRBJ1-2
CASSEGALLIPDTF
TGTGCCAGCAGTGAAGGAGCACTCCTAATCCCCGACACCTTC
>medium-sized|TRBV7-2|NA|TRBJ2-7
CASSLGLSSYEQYF
TGTGCCAGCAGCTTAGGGCTGAGCTCCTACGAGCAGTACTTC
>NA|TRBV7-9|TRBD2|TRBJ2-3
CASSPGTRSDTQYF
TGTGCCAGCAGCCCAGGGACTAGATCAGATACGCAGTATTTT
>few|TRBV2|TRBD2|TRBJ2-7
CASGQREFEQYF
TGTGCCAGCGGGCAGCGGGAGTTCGAGCAGTACTTC
>NA|TRBV6-6|NA|TRBJ2-7
CASSYVEGVYEQYF
TGTGCCAGCAGTTACGTTGAGGGAGTCTACGAGCAGTACTTC
>NA|TRBV6-1|NA|TRBJ2-7
CASSRDPTYEQYF
TGTGCCAGCAGCCGTGACCCCACCTACGAGCAGTACTTC
>once|TRBV18|NA|TRBJ1-2
CASSESGGDYGYTF
TGTGCCAGCTCAGAGTCTGGGGGCGACTATGGCTACACCTTC
>NA|TRBV28|NA|TRBJ2-5
CASSLSAQETQYF
TGTGCCAGCAGTTTATCCGCCCAAGAGACCCAGTACTTC
>NA|TRBV7-8|TRBD1|TRBJ1-2
CASSRLIPGTGETRGYTF
TGTGCCAGCAGCAGACTTATCCCCGGGACAGGGGAGACGAGGGGCTACACCTTC
>NA|TRBV6-4|TRBD1|TRBJ1-2
CASSPGTGVYGYTF
TGTGCCAGCAGTCCCGGGACAGGCGTCTATGGCTACACCTTC
>NA|TRBV9|NA|TRBJ2-3
CASSPNRLDLGVDTQYF
TGTGCCAGCAGCCCTAACAGGTTGGACCTTGGGGTGGATACGCAGTATTTT
>NA|TRBV25-1|TRBD1|TRBJ2-1
CASSGAGGYNEQFF
TGTGCCAGCAGTGGGGCAGGGGGCTACAATGAGCAGTTCTTC
>NA|TRBV6-4|TRBD1|TRBJ1-6
CASSETGQGNSPLHF
TGTGCCAGCAGTGAAACGGGACAGGGGAATTCACCCCTCCACTTT
>NA|TRBV7-6|TRBD1|TRBJ2-1
CASSFLGTGSNEQFF
TGTGCCAGCAGCTTTCTTGGGACAGGGAGCAATGAGCAGTTCTTC
>NA|TRBV6-1|TRBD1|TRBJ1-5
CASSETVGTANQPQHF
TGTGCCAGCAGTGAAACCGTCGGGACAGCCAATCAGCCCCAGCATTTT
>NA|TRBV5-4|TRBD2|TRBJ2-2
CASSFGAGGATGELFF
TGTGCCAGCAGCTTCGGAGCGGGAGGTGCCACCGGGGAGCTGTTTTTT
>NA|TRBV5-8|NA|TRBJ1-3
CASSSGLVPNTIYF
TGTGCCAGCAGCTCCGGACTCGTCCCAAACACCATATATTTT
>once|TRBV4-3|NA|TRBJ2-3
CASSQALSTDTQYF
TGCGCCAGCAGCCAAGCTTTAAGCACAGATACGCAGTATTTT
>NA|TRBV4-1|TRBD1|TRBJ2-3
CASSRTGTGVKDTQYF
TGCGCCAGCAGTCGAACCGGGACAGGGGTAAAGGACACGCAGTATTTT
>NA|TRBV10-1|NA|TRBJ2-2
CASRAGRNTGELFF
TGCGCCAGCAGGGCGGGGAGAAACACCGGGGAGCTGTTTTTT
>few|TRBV21-1|NA|TRBJ2-1
CASSKGGRRSGEQFF
TGTGCCAGCAGCAAAGGGGGCAGGAGGTCTGGCGAGCAGTTCTTC
>NA|TRBV18|TRBD1|TRBJ1-1
CASSHGQENTEAFF
TGTGCCAGCTCCCATGGACAGGAGAACACTGAAGCTTTCTTT
>NA|TRBV7-2|NA|TRBJ2-7
CATHRVGFDEQYF
TGTGCCACCCACCGCGTGGGTTTCGACGAGCAGTACTTC
>NA|TRBV18|NA|TRBJ2-2
CASSPLTEAGELFF
TGTGCCAGCTCACCACTCACAGAAGCCGGGGAGCTGTTTTTT